These 26 T cell receptor beta chains share one sample of origin, sequenced in a study of read filtering for tumor transcriptome and immune sequencing. The library was built from roughly 400 ng RNA with molecular barcoded adaptors for alpha/delta and beta/gamma chains. TCRdb called the reads again in MiXCR, with one record for every CDR3 protein. Among about 86,000 distinct CDR3 sequences listed, about 12% were seen once. Sequencing used a population of CD138-negative cells sorted from bone marrow. These receptor sequences come from a donor at least 40 years old with multiple myeloma.

J is TRBJ2-6 and V is TRBV7-2; maybe TRBD1 (6 bases). The germline V and J ends were trimmed by 5 bases and 1 base, with 12 bases remaining between them. The V gene's germline CDR1 is SGHTA and CDR2 FQGNSA. The CDR3 is made up of 16 amino acids. The CDR3, as DNA: TGTGCCAGCAGCGCCAGGGGTGCTTCTGGGGCCAACGTCCTGACTTTC. This sequence encodes CASSARGASGANVLTF.

This clonotype was observed many times. The chain combines TRBV7-6 with TRBJ1-6; D is undetermined. The CDR3 is 16 amino acids. Germline CDR1 is SGHVS and CDR2 is FNYEAQ. The V end lost 3 bases, the J end lost 3 bases, and 12 bases lay between the germline ends. The CDR3 DNA follows: TGTGCCAGCAGCTTCGGGCCGCTACTCTATAATTCACCCCTCCACTTT. This gives the protein CASSFGPLLYNSPLHF. Filled out from reference TRBV7-6 and TRBJ1-6, the complete variable domain reads GAGVSQSPRYKVTKRGQDVALRCDPISGHVSLYWYRQALGQGPEFLTYFNYEAQQDKSGLPNDRFSAERPEGSISTLTIQRTEQRDSAMYRCASSFGPLLYNSPLHFGNGTRLTVT.

This clonotype was seen at least ten times. The CDR3 DNA is TGTGCCAGCACCCGAACTCAAGACAGGGGCGAGCAGTTCTTC. As protein: CASTRTQDRGEQFF. The gene calls are TRBV12-3 or TRBV12-4 and TRBJ2-1; 8 bases agree with TRBD1. This CDR3 comprises 14 residues. V was clipped by 7 bases and J by 10 bases; unmatched bases: 12.

In its sample, this clonotype was seen many times. V and J are TRBV12-3 or TRBV12-4 and TRBJ2-6; either TRBD1 or TRBD2 may supply D (5 bases each). Deletions cut 3 bases from V and 0 bases from J, with 6 bases between. The CDR3 length is 15 residues. This CDR3 reads CASSFGGSGANVLTF. The CDR3 DNA reads TGTGCCAGCAGTTTTGGGGGCTCTGGGGCCAACGTCCTGACTTTC.

This clonotype was seen ten or more times. CDR3 coding DNA: TGTGCCAGCAGTCAAGGTGGGGGAACATTCAATGAGCAGTTCTTC. Its protein product is CASSQGGGTFNEQFF. The genes are TRBV12-3 or TRBV12-4 and TRBJ2-1; D is tentatively TRBD1 or TRBD2 (5 bases each). V gave up 5 bases and J gave up 6 bases, with 17 bases separating them. The CDR3 consists of 15 residues.

Notes on this clonotype: Given the absence of the conserved phenylalanine or tryptophan at the CDR3 end, a read error is likely. The chain is built from TRBV10-3 and TRBJ2-7, with TRBD1 matching 9 bases. In germline, CDR1 is ENHRY, CDR2 SYGVKD. The CDR3 extends over 17 amino acids. CDR3: CAISDLPPGTGHYEQYL. DNA of the CDR3: TGTGCCATCAGTGACCTACCACCCGGGACAGGGCACTACGAACAGTACCTC.

This clonotype was observed many times. The chain has TRBV7-9 and TRBJ1-1; no clear D gene. There are 12 residues in the CDR3. The germline gives CDR1 SEHNR, CDR2 FQNEAQ (reference sequence). V lost 8 bases and J lost 1, with 8 bases in between. Here the CDR3 DNA reads TGTGCCAGCGAGCGACAGAACACTGAAGCTTTCTTT. This gives the protein CASERQNTEAFF.

This clonotype has ten or more counts. In DNA form, the CDR3 reads TGTGCCAGCAGCTTTTTAGGGGGAGAATCCTACGAGCAGTACTTC. Its translation: CASSFLGGESYEQYF. The chain couples TRBV7-2 to TRBJ2-7; D possibly corresponds to TRBD1 (6 bases). CDR3 length: 15 residues. V lost 3 bases, J lost 1 base, and 13 bases lay in between. CDR1 SGHTA and CDR2 FQGNSA come from the germline V gene.

Comments on this clonotype: A much larger clone is a single base away; this may be a read error. Since the CDR3 does not end with the conserved phenylalanine or tryptophan, this likely comes from a read error. This chain connects TRBV30 to TRBJ2-7, with TRBD2 as a possible D gene (6 bases). V lost 1 base to trimming and J lost 2 bases, with 6 bases between them. Germline V gene sequence: CDR1 GTSNPN, CDR2 SVGIG (reference sequence). This CDR3 region has 12 residues. DNA for the CDR3: TGTGCCTGGAGTGCGGGAGCCTACGAGCAGTACTCC. Amino acid sequence: CAWSAGAYEQYS.

V is TRBV12-3 or TRBV12-4 and J is TRBJ2-2; a possible D gene is TRBD1 (5 bases). V lost 6 bases and J 5 bases, leaving 10 bases between the germline ends. The CDR3 length is 13 residues. The CDR3 bases are TGTGCCAGCAGCCCACAGGAGACCGGGGAGCTGTTTTTT. It yields the protein CASSPQETGELFF.

The rearrangement joins TRBV18 to TRBJ1-3; D ambiguous. V lost 1 base and J 2 bases, leaving 12 bases between the germline ends. Germline V lookup: CDR1 KGHSH, CDR2 LQKENI. This CDR3 has 16 residues. In DNA, the CDR3 is TGTGCCAGCTCACCACGCCAGACCGATCCTGGAAACACCATATATTTT. Protein product: CASSPRQTDPGNTIYF.

This clonotype was observed many times. J is TRBJ2-7 and V is TRBV27; 9 bases align to TRBD2. The CDR3 is made up of 14 amino acids. The germline V gene has CDR1 MNHEY and CDR2 SMNVEV (reference sequence). V shed 6 bases and J 5 bases; nucleotides not matched to a gene: 8. This CDR3 is CASSFASGVDEQYF. The DNA of the CDR3 is TGTGCCAGCAGCTTCGCTAGCGGGGTCGACGAGCAGTACTTC.

The table lists this clonotype with a few counts. This chain joins TRBV5-6 and TRBJ1-5; D is unclear. The ends were cut back, 2 bases at V and 0 bases at J, with 0 bases in the middle. This CDR3 spans 12 amino acids. Germline CDR1 reads SGHDT; CDR2 reads YYEEEE. CDR3 in amino acids: CASSFSNQPQHF. The CDR3 region has the DNA TGTGCCAGCAGCTTTAGCAATCAGCCCCAGCATTTT.

The chain has TRBV20-1 and TRBJ2-7; D gene ambiguous. Germline V lookup: CDR1 DFQATT, CDR2 SNEGSKA (reference sequence). Trimming shortened V by 6 bases and J by 1 base, and 13 bases separated the two germline ends. The CDR3 is 13 amino acids. The CDR3 sequence is CSADTGESYEQYF. In DNA form, the CDR3 reads TGCAGTGCCGACACCGGCGAGTCCTACGAGCAGTACTTC.

On this clonotype itself: A read error may be the cause here, since a much bigger clone is one base away. This chain uses TRBV19 with TRBJ2-4; no firm D call. Trimming left V 5 bases short and J 0 bases short, with 11 bases between. The CDR3 loop spans 15 amino acids. The germline V gene encodes CDR1 LNHDA and CDR2 SQIVND (reference sequence). The DNA of the CDR3 is TGTGCCAGTAGTTCTGGCATTGGAGCCAAAAACATTCAGTACTTC. Protein product: CASSSGIGAKNIQYF. Full variable domain (remainder filled in from reference TRBV19 and TRBJ2-4): DGGITQSPKYLFRKEGQNVTLSCEQNLNHDAMYWYRQDPGQGLRLIYYSQIVNDFQKGDIAEGYSVSREKKESFPLTVTSAQKNPTAFYLCASSSGIGAKNIQYFGAGTRLSVL.

J is TRBJ2-3 and V is TRBV25-1; the D is unclear. The ends were cut back, 1 base at V and 0 bases at J, with 11 bases in the middle. CDR1 and CDR2 from the germline V gene are MGHDK and SYGVNS. The CDR3 runs to 16 residues. CDR3 amino acids: CASSESARDSTDTQYF. DNA of the CDR3: TGTGCCAGCAGTGAATCTGCGCGAGATAGCACAGATACGCAGTATTTT.

Details on this clonotype: A read error likely explains this, since a far larger clone differs by one base. V gene TRBV7-9 combines with J gene TRBJ2-1, with D maybe TRBD1 (5 bases). The CDR3 is 15 amino acids. V lost 5 bases, J lost 0 bases, and 11 bases lay in between. In germline, CDR1 is SEHNR, CDR2 FQNEAQ (reference sequence). The CDR3 sequence: CASSQGADSYNEQFF. The CDR3 DNA reads TGTGCCAGCAGCCAGGGTGCGGACTCCTACAATGAGCAGTTCTTC.

This clonotype was recorded at least ten times. The gene calls are TRBV2 and TRBJ1-5; D remains unclear. The V end was cut by 4 bases, the J end by 4 bases, with 8 bases between. This CDR3 is built from 13 residues. CDR1 is SNHLY, CDR2 FYNNEI, per germline. The CDR3 nucleotides are TGTGCCAGCAGTGGAGGAGGAAATCAGCCCCAGCATTTT. As protein: CASSGGGNQPQHF.

This clonotype was detected once. The J gene is TRBJ1-5, the V gene TRBV3-1; D is uncertain. Germline V gene sequence: CDR1 LGHDT, CDR2 YNNKEL (reference sequence). Trimming pared 1 base from V and 9 bases from J, leaving 13 bases between. CDR3 length: 14 amino acids. CDR3 region: CASSQGSGHGPQHF. The CDR3 bases are TGTGCCAGCAGCCAAGGAAGCGGGCATGGGCCCCAGCATTTT.

In the case of this clonotype: This may stem from a read error, because a much larger clone lies one nucleotide away. The chain employs TRBV7-2 and TRBJ2-3; TRBD2 aligns across 7 bases. The CDR3 extends over 15 amino acids. Germline values: CDR1 SGHTA, CDR2 FQGNSA. The CDR3 region has the DNA TGTGCCTGCAGCTTTTTCACTAGCGGCACAGATACGCAGTATTTT. It specifies CACSFFTSGTDTQYF.

In regard to this clonotype: A far larger clone is only one base removed, so a read error is likely. V usage is TRBV7-8 and J usage is TRBJ2-1; D is uncertain. The CDR3 extends over 14 amino acids. Germline V gene lookup returns CDR1 SGHVS and CDR2 FQNEAQ. For the CDR3, the DNA is TGTGCCAGCAGCCCCTCCAGGACCTACAATGAGCAGTCCTTC. It translates to CASSPSRTYNEQSF.

This clonotype came up many times. The chain uses TRBV6-5 and TRBJ2-7, with D perhaps TRBD2 (6 bases). Trimming removed 7 bases at V and 1 base at J, with 14 bases between. The CDR3 consists of 14 residues. Germline lookup yields CDR1 MNHEY and CDR2 SVGAGI. CDR3 region: CASKIWEDSYEQYF. The CDR3 bases are TGTGCCAGCAAAATTTGGGAGGATTCCTACGAGCAGTACTTC.

This clonotype has at least ten counts. The chain joins TRBV6-5 to TRBJ2-5; possibly TRBD2 for D (6 bases). CDR3 size: 15 residues. The germline V gene encodes CDR1 MNHEY and CDR2 SVGAGI. The ends were cut back, 2 bases at V and 5 bases at J, with 15 bases in the middle. The CDR3 region has the DNA TGTGCCAGCAGTTACCTCGCTGGAGGGGAGGAGACCCAGTACTTC. This codes for CASSYLAGGEETQYF.

This clonotype was seen many times. The chain couples TRBV15 to TRBJ2-5; no firm D call. Germline V gene lookup returns CDR1 LNHNV and CDR2 YYDKDF (reference sequence). The CDR3 consists of 15 residues. V lost 0 bases, J lost 6 bases, and 14 bases lay in between. In DNA form, the CDR3 reads TGTGCCACCAGCAGAGATCCGGTAGTGCCTAAGACCCAGTACTTC. It is translated as CATSRDPVVPKTQYF.

This clonotype was detected ten times or more. V usage is TRBV20-1 and J usage is TRBJ2-3; D is uncertain. V was clipped by 1 base and J by 0 bases, with 5 bases between them. The germline V gene has CDR1 DFQATT and CDR2 SNEGSKA (reference sequence). The CDR3 has 13 amino acids. The CDR3 protein is CSARVASTDTQYF. CDR3 bases: TGCAGTGCTAGAGTAGCTAGCACAGATACGCAGTATTTT.

This clonotype was counted many times. This chain links TRBV7-9 with TRBJ1-1, with 8 nucleotides matching TRBD1. Looked up from germline, CDR1 is SEHNR and CDR2 is FQNEAQ (reference sequence). The CDR3 extends over 14 amino acids. With V trimmed by 2 bases and J by 7 bases, 6 bases remained unmatched. The CDR3 region is CASSLISTGVEAFF. CDR3 nucleotides: TGTGCCAGCAGCTTAATATCGACAGGGGTTGAAGCTTTCTTT.